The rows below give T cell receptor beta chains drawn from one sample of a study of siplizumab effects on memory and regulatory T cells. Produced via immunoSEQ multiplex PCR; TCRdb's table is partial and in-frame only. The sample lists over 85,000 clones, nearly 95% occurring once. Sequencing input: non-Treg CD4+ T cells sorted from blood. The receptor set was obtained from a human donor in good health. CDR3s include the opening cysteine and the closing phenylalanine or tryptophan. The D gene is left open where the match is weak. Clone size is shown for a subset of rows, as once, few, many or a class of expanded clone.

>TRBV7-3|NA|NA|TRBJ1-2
CASNEGPGNGGYTF
TGTGCCAGCAACGAAGGGCCAGGGAACGGTGGCTACACCTTC
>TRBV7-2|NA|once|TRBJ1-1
CASSVKGVHTEAFF
TGTGCCAGCAGCGTTAAGGGGGTTCACACTGAAGCTTTCTTT
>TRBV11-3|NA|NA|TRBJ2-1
CASSLESTGEQFF
TGTGCCAGCAGCTTAGAATCGACAGGCGAGCAGTTCTTC
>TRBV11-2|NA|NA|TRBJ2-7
CASSLVTGRGAKEQYF
TGTGCCAGCAGCTTAGTAACGGGAAGGGGCGCAAAGGAGCAGTACTTC
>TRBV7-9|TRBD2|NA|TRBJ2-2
CASRSEAGGPRGTGELFF
TGTGCCAGCAGGTCCGAAGCGGGAGGGCCCAGAGGCACCGGGGAGCTGTTTTTT
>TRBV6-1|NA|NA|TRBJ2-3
CASRRLSTDTQYF
TGTGCCAGCAGGCGCCTTAGCACAGATACGCAGTATTTT
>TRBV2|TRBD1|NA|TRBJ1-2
CASSVGQGINYGYTF
TGTGCCAGCAGCGTCGGACAGGGGATTAACTATGGCTACACCTTC
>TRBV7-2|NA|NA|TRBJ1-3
CASSLPSGNTIYF
TGTGCCAGCAGCTTACCGTCTGGAAACACCATATATTTT
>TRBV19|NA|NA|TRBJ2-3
CASSILTGGTDTQYF
TGTGCCAGTAGTATTCTGACAGGAGGAACAGATACGCAGTATTTT
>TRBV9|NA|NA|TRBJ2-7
CASSLQTGFYEQYF
TGTGCCAGCAGCCTACAGACAGGATTTTACGAGCAGTACTTC
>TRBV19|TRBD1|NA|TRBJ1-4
CASRDRRNEKLFF
TGTGCCAGTAGGGACAGGCGTAATGAAAAACTGTTTTTT
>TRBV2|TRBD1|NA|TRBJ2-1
CASKPQGPSDEQFF
TGTGCCAGCAAACCACAGGGGCCCAGCGATGAGCAGTTCTTC
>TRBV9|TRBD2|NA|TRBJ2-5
CASSTSGERVETQYF
TGTGCCAGCAGCACTAGCGGGGAGAGGGTAGAGACCCAGTACTTC
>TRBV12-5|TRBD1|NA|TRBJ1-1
CASGLTGGDTEAFF
TGTGCTAGTGGTTTGACAGGGGGGGACACTGAAGCTTTCTTT
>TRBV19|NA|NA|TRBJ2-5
CASSAFQETQYF
TGTGCCAGTAGTGCATTTCAAGAGACCCAGTACTTC
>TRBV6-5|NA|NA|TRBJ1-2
CASSYEGRDGYTF
TGTGCCAGCAGTTACGAGGGCCGGGATGGCTACACCTTC
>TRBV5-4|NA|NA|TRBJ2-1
CASSPDLLNSEEQFF
TGTGCCAGCAGCCCCGATTTATTGAACTCGGAGGAGCAGTTCTTC
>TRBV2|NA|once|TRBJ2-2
CASRMTVLAGGELFF
TGTGCCAGCAGAATGACAGTTTTGGCGGGCGGGGAGCTGTTTTTT
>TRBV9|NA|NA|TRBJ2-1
CASSVETWGHNEQFF
TGTGCCAGCAGCGTAGAAACTTGGGGCCACAATGAGCAGTTCTTC
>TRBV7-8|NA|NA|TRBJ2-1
CASSLGVSGNEQFF
TGTGCCAGCAGCTTAGGGGTTAGTGGAAATGAGCAGTTCTTC
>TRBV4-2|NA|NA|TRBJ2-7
CASSQVKQSYEQYF
TGTGCCAGCAGCCAAGTCAAACAGTCCTACGAGCAGTACTTC
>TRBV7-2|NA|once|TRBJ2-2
CASSLVGGARYTGELFF
TGTGCCAGCAGCTTAGTCGGGGGAGCGCGATACACCGGGGAGCTGTTTTTT
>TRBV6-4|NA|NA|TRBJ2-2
CASRGGLGTGELFF
TGTGCCAGCAGAGGCGGCCTGGGCACCGGGGAGCTGTTTTTT
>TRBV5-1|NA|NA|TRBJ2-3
CASSLVSDTQYF
TGCGCCAGCAGCTTGGTTTCGGATACGCAGTATTTT
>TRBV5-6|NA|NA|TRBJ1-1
CASSSIGVVRAFF
TGTGCCAGCAGCTCCATAGGGGTGGTGAGGGCTTTCTTT
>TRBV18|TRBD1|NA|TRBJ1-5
CASSPRATGSSNQPQHF
TGTGCCAGCTCACCTCGAGCGACAGGGTCCAGCAATCAGCCCCAGCATTTT
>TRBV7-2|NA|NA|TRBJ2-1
CASSLRRESIAGGEQFF
TGTGCCAGCAGCTTGAGGAGGGAGTCGATCGCGGGTGGTGAGCAGTTCTTC
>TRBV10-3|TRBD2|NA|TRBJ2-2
CAISDAGANTGELFF
TGTGCCATCAGTGATGCGGGAGCGAACACCGGGGAGCTGTTTTTT
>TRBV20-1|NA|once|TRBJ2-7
CSARDWDEQYF
TGCAGTGCTAGAGATTGGGACGAGCAGTACTTC
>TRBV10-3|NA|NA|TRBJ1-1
CAISVENTEAFF
TGTGCCATCAGTGTAGAGAACACTGAAGCTTTCTTT
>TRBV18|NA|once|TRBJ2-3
CASSFTTTSTDTQYF
TGTGCCAGCTCATTCACCACGACTAGCACAGATACGCAGTATTTT
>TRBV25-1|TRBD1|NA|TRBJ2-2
CASSDSGTGVPGELFF
TGTGCCAGCAGTGATTCGGGGACAGGGGTTCCCGGGGAGCTGTTTTTT
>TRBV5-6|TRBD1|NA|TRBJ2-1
CASSALRTGSYNEQFF
TGTGCCAGCAGCGCCTTAAGGACAGGGTCCTACAATGAGCAGTTCTTC
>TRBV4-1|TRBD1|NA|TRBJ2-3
CASSPRDRGTDTQYF
TGCGCCAGCAGCCCCCGGGACAGGGGGACAGATACGCAGTATTTT
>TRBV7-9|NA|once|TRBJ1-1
CASSPPTRGAFF
TGTGCCAGCAGCCCACCCACCAGGGGAGCTTTCTTT
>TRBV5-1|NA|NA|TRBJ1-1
CASSLEAGKTEAFF
TGCGCCAGCAGCTTGGAAGCGGGGAAAACTGAAGCTTTCTTT
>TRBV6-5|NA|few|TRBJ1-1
CASRATGVTEAFF
TGTGCCAGCAGGGCCACGGGGGTCACTGAAGCTTTCTTT
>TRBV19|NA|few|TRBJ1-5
CASSASSRQPQHF
TGTGCCAGTAGTGCTTCGAGTCGACAGCCCCAGCATTTT
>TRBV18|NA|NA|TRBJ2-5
CASSPVQGRQETQYF
TGTGCCAGCTCACCTGTGCAGGGCCGCCAAGAGACCCAGTACTTC
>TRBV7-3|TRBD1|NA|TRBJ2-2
CASSQWTGAERVSGELFF
TGTGCCAGCAGCCAATGGACAGGGGCAGAGCGTGTATCCGGGGAGCTGTTTTTT